Listed below are T cell receptor beta chains from one sample, sequenced in a study of blood T cell repertoires in COVID-19. TCRdb's copy holds only in-frame clones and misses some; the assay was immunoSEQ multiplex PCR. Among about 230,000 clones listed, 65% to 85% were seen once. Sequenced: peripheral blood. These receptors came from a woman aged 25 to 39 with COVID-19, enrolled during active disease. Both conserved end residues are part of each CDR3. The order of the fields is D gene, V gene, clone size, J gene, CDR3 DNA, CDR3 protein. D genes are given only for firm matches. Clone size is given for some rows only: seen once, a few or many times, or a class if the clone is expanded.

d_gene: .
v_gene: TRBV20-1
abundance: .
j_gene: TRBJ1-2
CDR3nt: TGCAGTGCTAGAGATTGGCATGGCTACACCTTC
CDR3aa: CSARDWHGYTF

d_gene: TRBD2
v_gene: TRBV6-1
abundance: .
j_gene: TRBJ2-5
CDR3nt: TGTGCCAGCAGTGAAAGGTTAGCGGGGGGTCGGGAGACCCAGTACTTC
CDR3aa: CASSERLAGGRETQYF

d_gene: .
v_gene: TRBV6-2/TRBV6-3
abundance: .
j_gene: TRBJ1-5
CDR3nt: TGTGCCAGCAGTCCGGAGAGGTATCAGCCCCAGCATTTT
CDR3aa: CASSPERYQPQHF

d_gene: TRBD2
v_gene: TRBV9
abundance: few
j_gene: TRBJ2-7
CDR3nt: TGTGCCAGCAGCGTAGAGGGCGGGAGTATGTACGAGCAGTACTTC
CDR3aa: CASSVEGGSMYEQYF

d_gene: TRBD1
v_gene: TRBV9
abundance: .
j_gene: TRBJ2-7
CDR3nt: TGTGCCAGCAGTCGTCAAGGACAGGGCTACGAGCAGTACTTC
CDR3aa: CASSRQGQGYEQYF

d_gene: TRBD1
v_gene: TRBV5-1
abundance: .
j_gene: TRBJ1-1
CDR3nt: TGCGCCAGCAGCTTGGAACAGGGGGGAACTGAAGCTTTCTTT
CDR3aa: CASSLEQGGTEAFF

d_gene: .
v_gene: TRBV5-4
abundance: .
j_gene: TRBJ2-5
CDR3nt: TGTGCCAGCAGCTCAGCGGCCTGGGCCGAGACCCAGTACTTC
CDR3aa: CASSSAAWAETQYF

d_gene: TRBD1
v_gene: TRBV5-5
abundance: few
j_gene: TRBJ2-2
CDR3nt: TGTGCCAGCAGCCAATACGCGACCAGGGGGCATACCGGGGAGCTGTTTTTT
CDR3aa: CASSQYATRGHTGELFF

d_gene: TRBD2
v_gene: TRBV4-3
abundance: .
j_gene: TRBJ2-1
CDR3nt: TGCGCCAGCAGCCAAGATTCTGGCGGGAGAGTGAGTGAGCAGTTCTTC
CDR3aa: CASSQDSGGRVSEQFF

d_gene: TRBD2
v_gene: TRBV3-1/TRBV3-2
abundance: .
j_gene: TRBJ2-1
CDR3nt: TGTGCCAGCAGCTTGACTAGCGGCGAGCAGTTCTTC
CDR3aa: CASSLTSGEQFF

d_gene: .
v_gene: TRBV7-9
abundance: .
j_gene: TRBJ1-1
CDR3nt: TGTGCCAGCAGCCGCCGGGGGGCGATCGGACAAGGCACTGAAGCTTTCTTT
CDR3aa: CASSRRGAIGQGTEAFF

d_gene: .
v_gene: TRBV9
abundance: .
j_gene: TRBJ1-4
CDR3nt: TGTGCCAGCAGCCCTTGGGCCGGATCAACTAATGAAAAACTGTTTTTT
CDR3aa: CASSPWAGSTNEKLFF

d_gene: .
v_gene: TRBV5-1
abundance: .
j_gene: TRBJ1-2
CDR3nt: TGCGCCAGCAGCTTGGCACCCACTGGCCCAGGCTATGGCTACACCTTC
CDR3aa: CASSLAPTGPGYGYTF

d_gene: TRBD1
v_gene: TRBV5-1
abundance: few
j_gene: TRBJ1-6
CDR3nt: TGCGCCAGCAGCATTGGGACAGATCCACCCCTCCACTTT
CDR3aa: CASSIGTDPPLHF

d_gene: .
v_gene: TRBV9
abundance: .
j_gene: TRBJ1-2
CDR3nt: TGTGCCAGCAGCCCCGGGACACCATATGGCTACACCTTC
CDR3aa: CASSPGTPYGYTF

d_gene: .
v_gene: TRBV5-1
abundance: .
j_gene: TRBJ2-7
CDR3nt: TGCGCCAGCAGAAGGAGGGACAGCGACGAGCAGTACTTC
CDR3aa: CASRRRDSDEQYF

d_gene: .
v_gene: TRBV6-2/TRBV6-3
abundance: once
j_gene: TRBJ2-5
CDR3nt: TGTGCCAGCAGTTACTTGTTGCATGGGGGGGCCAGGGAGACCCAGTACTTC
CDR3aa: CASSYLLHGGARETQYF

d_gene: .
v_gene: TRBV11-2
abundance: .
j_gene: TRBJ2-5
CDR3nt: TGTGCCAGCAGCTTAGTATTCGGGACCCAGTACTTC
CDR3aa: CASSLVFGTQYF

d_gene: .
v_gene: TRBV6-5
abundance: .
j_gene: TRBJ1-4
CDR3nt: TGTGCCAGCAGTCCGGGGGGTGGAGAAAAACTGTTTTTT
CDR3aa: CASSPGGGEKLFF

d_gene: TRBD1
v_gene: TRBV28
abundance: .
j_gene: TRBJ2-7
CDR3nt: TGTGCCAGCAGTTTATCCGGACAGGCCATCTCCTACGAGCAGTACTTC
CDR3aa: CASSLSGQAISYEQYF

d_gene: TRBD2
v_gene: TRBV4-3
abundance: .
j_gene: TRBJ2-5
CDR3nt: TGCGCCAGCAGCCAAGAATTCGGGACTAGCGGGAGGGGATGGGGGGAGACCCAGTACTTC
CDR3aa: CASSQEFGTSGRGWGETQYF

d_gene: TRBD2
v_gene: TRBV29-1
abundance: .
j_gene: TRBJ2-7
CDR3nt: TGCAGCGTTGAATTTGCGGGAGTTGGCGAGCAGTACTTC
CDR3aa: CSVEFAGVGEQYF

d_gene: .
v_gene: TRBV5-1
abundance: .
j_gene: TRBJ1-2
CDR3nt: TGCGCCAGCAGCTCAGATGGCCTGGAGGGCTACACCTTC
CDR3aa: CASSSDGLEGYTF

d_gene: TRBD1
v_gene: TRBV9
abundance: .
j_gene: TRBJ1-2
CDR3nt: TGTGCCAGCAGTACCGGGACAGGCGATATTATCTATGGCTACACCTTC
CDR3aa: CASSTGTGDIIYGYTF

d_gene: .
v_gene: TRBV5-1
abundance: .
j_gene: TRBJ1-2
CDR3nt: TGCGCCAGCAGCTTGGGGGCCAGTCTTTCCTATGGCTACACCTTC
CDR3aa: CASSLGASLSYGYTF

d_gene: .
v_gene: TRBV9
abundance: .
j_gene: TRBJ1-2
CDR3nt: TGTGCCAGCAGCACCCGACATGCCTATGGCTACACCTTC
CDR3aa: CASSTRHAYGYTF

d_gene: .
v_gene: TRBV7-8
abundance: few
j_gene: TRBJ1-3
CDR3nt: TGTGCCAGCAGCTTGGCCGGGACAAAAAACACCATATATTTT
CDR3aa: CASSLAGTKNTIYF

d_gene: TRBD2
v_gene: TRBV2
abundance: .
j_gene: TRBJ2-7
CDR3nt: TGTGCCAGCAGTGAACTAGCGGGACCCTACGAGCAGTACTTC
CDR3aa: CASSELAGPYEQYF

d_gene: .
v_gene: TRBV6-5
abundance: .
j_gene: TRBJ1-1
CDR3nt: TGTGCCAGCAGTTACCTCCAGGGCATGAACACTGAAGCTTTCTTT
CDR3aa: CASSYLQGMNTEAFF

d_gene: TRBD1
v_gene: TRBV13
abundance: .
j_gene: TRBJ1-1
CDR3nt: TGTGCCAGCAGCCCAGGGGGCGCGGGCACTGAAGCTTTCTTT
CDR3aa: CASSPGGAGTEAFF

d_gene: .
v_gene: TRBV5-1
abundance: .
j_gene: TRBJ2-5
CDR3nt: TGCGCCAGCAGCTCATTAACCCAGGGCCAAGAGACCCAGTACTTC
CDR3aa: CASSSLTQGQETQYF

d_gene: TRBD1
v_gene: TRBV2
abundance: .
j_gene: TRBJ2-2
CDR3nt: TGTGCCAGCAGATCAGGGGGCTCGAACACCGGGGAGCTGTTTTTT
CDR3aa: CASRSGGSNTGELFF

d_gene: TRBD1
v_gene: TRBV3-1/TRBV3-2
abundance: .
j_gene: TRBJ1-5
CDR3nt: TGTGCCAGCAGCCAAGATCTAAGGACAGGTCAAGGGGGTAATCAGCCCCAGCATTTT
CDR3aa: CASSQDLRTGQGGNQPQHF

d_gene: .
v_gene: TRBV19
abundance: .
j_gene: TRBJ1-1
CDR3nt: TGTGCCAGTAGTATTGGGCCGCTAACTGAAGCTTTCTTT
CDR3aa: CASSIGPLTEAFF

d_gene: .
v_gene: TRBV27
abundance: few
j_gene: TRBJ2-7
CDR3nt: TGTGCCAGCAGTTTTACAGGGTTGAGCTCCTACGAGCAGTACTTC
CDR3aa: CASSFTGLSSYEQYF

d_gene: TRBD1
v_gene: TRBV3-1/TRBV3-2
abundance: .
j_gene: TRBJ1-2
CDR3nt: TGTGCCAGCAGGCCAACAGGGGCCTCCTATGGCTACACCTTC
CDR3aa: CASRPTGASYGYTF

d_gene: TRBD2
v_gene: TRBV9
abundance: .
j_gene: TRBJ2-5
CDR3nt: TGTGCCAGCAGCGTAAGAGGCGGGGGTGAAGGAGAGACCCAGTACTTC
CDR3aa: CASSVRGGGEGETQYF

d_gene: TRBD1
v_gene: TRBV30
abundance: once
j_gene: TRBJ1-6
CDR3nt: TGTGCCTGGAGGGGGACAGGGGGTAATTCACCCCTCCACTTT
CDR3aa: CAWRGTGGNSPLHF

d_gene: TRBD2
v_gene: TRBV7-8
abundance: .
j_gene: TRBJ2-3
CDR3nt: TGTGCCAGCAGCCCTCGACTAGCGGGGATCACAGATACGCAGTATTTT
CDR3aa: CASSPRLAGITDTQYF

d_gene: TRBD1
v_gene: TRBV11-2
abundance: .
j_gene: TRBJ2-7
CDR3nt: TGTGCCAGCAGCAGACAGGGGGCTTCTATAATCTACGAGCAGTACTTC
CDR3aa: CASSRQGASIIYEQYF

d_gene: .
v_gene: TRBV7-2
abundance: .
j_gene: TRBJ1-1
CDR3nt: TGTGCCAGCAGCTTTTACGCAGGAAAGGAGGATGAAGCTTTCTTT
CDR3aa: CASSFYAGKEDEAFF

d_gene: .
v_gene: TRBV7-2
abundance: .
j_gene: TRBJ1-6
CDR3nt: TGTGCCAGCAGCGGGGGCCTCGGTCAGAATTCACCCCTCCACTTT
CDR3aa: CASSGGLGQNSPLHF

d_gene: .
v_gene: TRBV5-1
abundance: .
j_gene: TRBJ1-6
CDR3nt: TGCGCCAGCAGCGGCCCGGGGGATTCACCCCTCCACTTT
CDR3aa: CASSGPGDSPLHF

d_gene: .
v_gene: TRBV11-1
abundance: .
j_gene: TRBJ2-5
CDR3nt: TGTGCCAGCAGCTTATCTGGGCAGGGGCAGGAGACCCAGTACTTC
CDR3aa: CASSLSGQGQETQYF

d_gene: TRBD1
v_gene: TRBV7-9
abundance: .
j_gene: TRBJ2-2
CDR3nt: TGTGCCAGCAGCTTACGGACAGGGGGCACCGGGGAGCTGTTTTTT
CDR3aa: CASSLRTGGTGELFF

d_gene: .
v_gene: TRBV3-1/TRBV3-2
abundance: .
j_gene: TRBJ2-5
CDR3nt: TGTGCCAGCAGCCAACGTGGGGGCGCCTGGGAGACCCAGTACTTC
CDR3aa: CASSQRGGAWETQYF